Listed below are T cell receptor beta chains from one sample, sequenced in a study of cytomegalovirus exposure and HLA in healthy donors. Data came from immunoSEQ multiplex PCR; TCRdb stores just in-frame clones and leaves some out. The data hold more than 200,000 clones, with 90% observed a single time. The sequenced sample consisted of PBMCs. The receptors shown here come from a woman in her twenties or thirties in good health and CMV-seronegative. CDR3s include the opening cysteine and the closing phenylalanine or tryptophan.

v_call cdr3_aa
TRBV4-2 CASSQPRQGTSPYEQYF
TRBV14 CASSQDGLTYEQYF
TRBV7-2 CASSLAAGTNLYEQYF
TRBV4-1 CASSQGHRLAYEQYF
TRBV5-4 CASSLVGRDEKLFF
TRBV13 CASSPDFNNEQFF
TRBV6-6 CASRNIPTDQETQYF
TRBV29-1 CSFPGGGETQYF
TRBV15 CATSRETANYGYTF
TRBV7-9 CASSIAGTGGDEQYF
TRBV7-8 CASSLGVAYEQYF
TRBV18 CASSPPWDFTTDTQYF
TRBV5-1 CASSLGEREARRDTQYF
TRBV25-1 CASSESGYRGEQYF
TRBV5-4 CASSLRTGGYTDTQYF
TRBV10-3 CAISESATSGSYEQYF
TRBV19 CASRLAGNTYEQYF
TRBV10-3 CAISEFSSEDTQYF
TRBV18 CASSQDREDTQYF
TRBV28 CASSFPTGEIRAGELFF